One and the same sample provided the 18 T cell receptor beta chains below, sequenced in a study of blood T cell repertoires in COVID-19. TCRdb's copy holds only in-frame clones and misses some; the assay was immunoSEQ multiplex PCR. The sample lists about 170,000 clones; less than 85% were seen once. Sequenced material: PBMCs or T cells enriched from blood (not recorded which). These receptors all come from a man aged 45 to 65 who had recovered from COVID-19.

The rearrangement uses TRBV10-3 and TRBJ2-2; tentative D call: TRBD1 (6 bases). The CDR3 loop spans 15 amino acids. With 3 bases removed from V and 11 bases from J, the gap between germline ends came to 19 bases. Germline CDR1 and CDR2: ENHRY and SYGVKD. This chain's CDR3 is CAISDSRGTLAELFF. CDR3 DNA: TGTGCCATCAGTGACTCGAGGGGGACGTTAGCCGAGCTGTTTTTT.

The J gene is TRBJ2-7, the V gene TRBV28; 8 bases fit TRBD1. Germline CDR1 reads MDHEN; CDR2 reads SYDVKM. This CDR3 region has 13 residues. The junction had 9 bases not matched to a gene; V was cut back by 10 bases and J by 4 bases. The CDR3 nucleotides read TGTGCCACCCAAGGACAGGGATTGTACGAGCAGTACTTC. Translated, it gives CATQGQGLYEQYF.

The CDR3 is CASRGTSGGFGELFF. DNA of the CDR3: TGTGCCAGCAGGGGGACTAGCGGGGGCTTCGGGGAGCTGTTTTTT. The genes are TRBV2 and TRBJ2-2, with TRBD2 matching over 14 bases. V lost 6 bases, J lost 7 bases, and 4 bases stayed unmatched. CDR3 length equals 15 residues. CDR1 and CDR2 (germline): SNHLY, FYNNEI.

The chain carries TRBV29-1 and TRBJ2-7; TRBD1 agrees at 7 bases. The CDR3 extends over 13 amino acids. CDR1 and CDR2 from the germline V gene are SQVTM and ANQGSEA. Trimming at V came to 7 bases and at J to 1 base, leaving 7 bases not matched to a gene. CDR3 protein: CSATGVWSYEQYF. CDR3 nucleotide sequence: TGCAGCGCTACAGGGGTTTGGTCCTACGAGCAGTACTTC.

The rearrangement uses TRBV5-6 and TRBJ1-3, with a possible D match to TRBD1 (5 bases). The germline V gene has CDR1 SGHDT and CDR2 YYEEEE. This CDR3 spans 15 amino acids. V was clipped by 4 bases and J by 4 bases, with 15 bases between them. CDR3 sequence: CASSPGGGAGNTIYF. As DNA, the CDR3 is TGTGCCAGCAGCCCCGGGGGGGGAGCCGGAAACACCATATATTTT.

This sequence joins TRBV19 and TRBJ1-6, with D tentatively TRBD1 (6 bases). The germline V and J ends were trimmed by 4 bases and 2 bases, with 9 bases remaining between them. Germline V gene lookup returns CDR1 LNHDA and CDR2 SQIVND (reference sequence). The CDR3 consists of 15 residues. The CDR3 loop is CASSKRTAYNSPLHF. CDR3 sequence (DNA): TGTGCCAGTAGTAAAAGGACAGCCTATAATTCACCCCTCCACTTT.

This chain links TRBV19 with TRBJ1-5; perhaps TRBD1 as D (6 bases). V was cut by 4 bases and J by 4 bases, with 14 bases left in between. Germline V gene data show CDR1 as LNHDA and CDR2 as SQIVND (reference sequence). The CDR3 totals 15 residues. CDR3 protein: CASSRQDLPNQPQHF. The CDR3 DNA reads TGTGCCAGTAGTAGACAGGACCTTCCGAATCAGCCCCAGCATTTT.

This clone was seen only once. The chain is built from TRBV3-1 (or the pseudogene TRBV3-2) and TRBJ2-5, with 7 bases fitting TRBD1. From germline, CDR1 is LGHDT and CDR2 YNNKEL (reference sequence). V was pared by 1 base and J by 1 base, with 3 bases of the junction left unmatched. This CDR3 is 15 amino acids long. CDR3 sequence reads: CASSQGPGGQETQYF. The CDR3 region has the DNA TGTGCCAGCAGCCAAGGGCCAGGGGGCCAAGAGACCCAGTACTTC.

This clone was picked up a small number of times. The V call is TRBV10-2, the J call TRBJ1-4; D gene uncertain. Trimming removed 6 bases from V and 8 bases from J, with 16 bases in between. The CDR3 totals 14 residues. The germline gives CDR1 WSHSY, CDR2 SAAADI. The CDR3 loop reads CASRGLLENEKLFF. The CDR3 coding sequence is TGCGCCAGCAGGGGCCTCCTTGAGAACGAAAAACTGTTTTTT.

The V call is TRBV5-5, the J call TRBJ2-3, with TRBD1 as a possible D gene (5 bases). V was clipped by 2 bases and J by 3 bases, with 10 bases between them. Germline V gives CDR1 SGHKS, CDR2 YYEKEE (reference sequence). The length of the CDR3 is 14 residues. The CDR3 spells CASSLVDRTDTQYF. The CDR3 DNA sequence: TGTGCCAGCAGCTTAGTCGACAGAACAGATACGCAGTATTTT.

The chain carries TRBV5-1 and TRBJ1-2; D unclear. Germline assignment: CDR1 SGHRS and CDR2 YFSETQ. The CDR3 sequence is 13 residues long. V lost 4 bases to trimming and J lost 4 bases, with 11 bases between them. The CDR3 region is CASSPWTSYGYTF. The DNA of the CDR3 is TGCGCCAGCAGCCCTTGGACTTCCTATGGCTACACCTTC.

This chain uses TRBV7-9 with TRBJ1-2; D is undetermined. Germline CDR1 and CDR2: SEHNR and FQNEAQ (reference sequence). This CDR3 has 8 amino acids. The CDR3 region is CVAGGYTF. CDR3 sequence (DNA): TGTGTGGCCGGGGGCTACACCTTC. Based on the CDR3 plus reference TRBV7-9 and TRBJ1-2, the full variable domain is DTGVSQNPRHKITKRGQNVTFRCDPISEHNRLYWYRQTLGQGPEFLTYFQNEAQLEKSRLLSDRFSAERPKGSFSTLEIQRTEQGDSAMYLCVAGGYTFGSGTRLTVV.

The rearrangement joins TRBV18 to TRBJ1-1; D call uncertain. The CDR3 is 12 amino acids. CDR1 and CDR2 from the germline V gene are KGHSH and LQKENI. V lost 3 bases and J lost 7, with 9 bases in between. The CDR3 loop reads CASSPVAGEAFF. CDR3 nucleotide sequence: TGTGCCAGCTCACCCGTTGCAGGTGAAGCTTTCTTT.

The chain links TRBV15 to TRBJ1-3, with D hard to call. In germline, CDR1 is LNHNV, CDR2 YYDKDF (reference sequence). This CDR3 contains 18 residues. V was cut by 4 bases and J by 2 bases, with 21 bases left in between. The CDR3 sequence is CATSKLRSGERAGNTIYF. DNA for the CDR3: TGTGCCACCAGCAAACTCCGAAGCGGGGAACGGGCTGGAAACACCATATATTTT.

The genes are TRBV7-3 and TRBJ2-5; D might be TRBD1 (5 bases). V lost 5 bases, J lost 5 bases, and 12 bases lay in between. CDR1 SGHTA and CDR2 FQGTGA come from the germline V gene. The CDR3 has 13 residues. The CDR3 loop reads CASSKGVMETQYF. CDR3 DNA: TGTGCCAGCAGCAAAGGGGTTATGGAGACCCAGTACTTC.

The J gene is TRBJ2-7, the V gene TRBV6-2 or TRBV6-3, with D uncertain. This CDR3 has 13 residues. Germline V lookup: CDR1 MNHEY, CDR2 SVGEGT. V lost 5 bases to trimming and J lost 7 bases, with 15 bases between them. The DNA of the CDR3 is TGTGCCAGCAGTCAAACCCAGGTGATTGAGCAGTACTTC. It is translated as CASSQTQVIEQYF.

The rearrangement uses TRBV7-9 and TRBJ2-2; possibly TRBD2 for D (7 bases). Trimming shortened V by 1 base and J by 6 bases, and 15 bases separated the two germline ends. The V gene's germline CDR1 is SEHNR and CDR2 FQNEAQ (reference sequence). The CDR3 consists of 16 residues. DNA for the CDR3: TGTGCCAGCAGCTTAGTTCGGGGGGCCCTAGCCGGGGAGCTGTTTTTT. Protein product: CASSLVRGALAGELFF.

The rearrangement links TRBV29-1 to TRBJ1-4, with TRBD1 as a possible D gene (5 bases). From germline, CDR1 is SQVTM and CDR2 ANQGSEA. Trimming shortened V by 1 base and J by 5 bases, and 11 bases separated the two germline ends. The CDR3 extends over 14 amino acids. CDR3 in DNA: TGCAGCGTTGAAGTGGCAGGGTGGAATGAAAAACTGTTTTTT. It encodes CSVEVAGWNEKLFF.